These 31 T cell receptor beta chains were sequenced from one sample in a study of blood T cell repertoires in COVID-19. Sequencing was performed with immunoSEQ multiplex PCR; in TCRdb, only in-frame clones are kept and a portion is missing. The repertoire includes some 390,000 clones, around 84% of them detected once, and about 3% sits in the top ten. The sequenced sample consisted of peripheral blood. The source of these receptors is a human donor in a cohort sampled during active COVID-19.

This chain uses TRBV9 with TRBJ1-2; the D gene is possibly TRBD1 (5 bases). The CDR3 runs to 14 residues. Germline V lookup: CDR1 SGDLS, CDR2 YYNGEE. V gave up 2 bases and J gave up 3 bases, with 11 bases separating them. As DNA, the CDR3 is TGTGCCAGCAGCGTGGAAGGGGTCGACTATGGCTACACCTTC. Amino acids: CASSVEGVDYGYTF.

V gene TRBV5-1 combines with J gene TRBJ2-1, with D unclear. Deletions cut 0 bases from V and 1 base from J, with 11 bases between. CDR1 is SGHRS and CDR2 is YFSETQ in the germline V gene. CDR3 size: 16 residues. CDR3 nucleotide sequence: TGCGCCAGCAGCTTGGTGGCAGGCGAGTCCTACAATGAGCAGTTCTTC. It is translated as CASSLVAGESYNEQFF.

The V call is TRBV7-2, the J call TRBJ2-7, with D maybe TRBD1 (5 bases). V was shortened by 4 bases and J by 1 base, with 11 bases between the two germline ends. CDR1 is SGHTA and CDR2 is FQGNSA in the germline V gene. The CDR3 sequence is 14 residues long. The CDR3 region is CASSSGSFSYEQYF. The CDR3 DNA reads TGTGCCAGCAGCTCAGGGTCATTTTCCTACGAGCAGTACTTC.

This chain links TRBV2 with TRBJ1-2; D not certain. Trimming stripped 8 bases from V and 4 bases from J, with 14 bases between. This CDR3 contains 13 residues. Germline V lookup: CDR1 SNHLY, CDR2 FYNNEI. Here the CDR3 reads CASRGGSTYGYTF. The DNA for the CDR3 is TGTGCCAGCCGCGGCGGCAGCACCTATGGCTACACCTTC.

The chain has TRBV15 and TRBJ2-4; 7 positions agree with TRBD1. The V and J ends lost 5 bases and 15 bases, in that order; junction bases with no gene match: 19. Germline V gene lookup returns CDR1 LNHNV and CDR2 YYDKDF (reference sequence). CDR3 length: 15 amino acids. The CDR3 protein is CATSSQRDSSRYRYF. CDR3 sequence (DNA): TGTGCCACCAGCTCGCAACGGGACAGTTCTCGGTATCGGTACTTC.

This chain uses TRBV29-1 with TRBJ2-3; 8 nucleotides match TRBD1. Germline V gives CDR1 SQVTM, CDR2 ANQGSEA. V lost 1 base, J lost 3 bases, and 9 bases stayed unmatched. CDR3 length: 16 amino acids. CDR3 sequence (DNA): TGCAGCGTTGAAGGGGCTCGACAGGGGAGGACAGATACGCAGTATTTT. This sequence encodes CSVEGARQGRTDTQYF.

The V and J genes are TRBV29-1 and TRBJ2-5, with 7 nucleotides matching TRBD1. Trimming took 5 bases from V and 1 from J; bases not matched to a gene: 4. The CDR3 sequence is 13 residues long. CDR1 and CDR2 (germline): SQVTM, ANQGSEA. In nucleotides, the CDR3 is TGCAGCGTTACTTGGACAGGCCAAGAGACCCAGTACTTC. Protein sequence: CSVTWTGQETQYF.

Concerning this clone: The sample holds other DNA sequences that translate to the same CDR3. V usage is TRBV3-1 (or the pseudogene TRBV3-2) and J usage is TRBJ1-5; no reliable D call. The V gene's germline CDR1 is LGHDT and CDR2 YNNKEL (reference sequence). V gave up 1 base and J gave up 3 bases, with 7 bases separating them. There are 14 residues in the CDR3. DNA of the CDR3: TGTGCCAGCAGCCAAGGGCGGGACAATCAGCCCCAGCATTTT. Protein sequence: CASSQGRDNQPQHF.

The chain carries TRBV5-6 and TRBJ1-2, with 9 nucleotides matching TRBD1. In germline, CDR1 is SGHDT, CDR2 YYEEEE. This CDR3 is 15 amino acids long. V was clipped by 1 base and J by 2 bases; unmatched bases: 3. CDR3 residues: CASSLITGGNYGYTF. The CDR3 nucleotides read TGTGCCAGCAGCTTGATAACAGGGGGCAACTATGGCTACACCTTC.

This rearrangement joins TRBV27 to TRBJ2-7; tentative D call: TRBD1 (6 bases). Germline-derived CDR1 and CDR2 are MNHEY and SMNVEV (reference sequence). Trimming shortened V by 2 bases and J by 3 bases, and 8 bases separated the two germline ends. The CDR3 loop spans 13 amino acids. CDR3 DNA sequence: TGTGCCAGCAGTTTACTACAGGGCTACGAGCAGTACTTC. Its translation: CASSLLQGYEQYF.

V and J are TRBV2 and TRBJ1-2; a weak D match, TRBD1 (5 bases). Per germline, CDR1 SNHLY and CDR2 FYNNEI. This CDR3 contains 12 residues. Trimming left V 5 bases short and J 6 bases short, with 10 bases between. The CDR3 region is CASSNRNHGYTF. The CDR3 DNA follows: TGTGCCAGCAGTAACAGGAACCATGGCTACACCTTC.

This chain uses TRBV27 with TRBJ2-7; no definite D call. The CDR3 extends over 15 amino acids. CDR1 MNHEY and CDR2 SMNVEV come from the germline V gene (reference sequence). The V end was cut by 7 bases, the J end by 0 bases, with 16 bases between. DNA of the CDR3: TGTGCCAGCACCAAAGGCGGCCGCGGCTCCTACGAGCAGTACTTC. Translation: CASTKGGRGSYEQYF.

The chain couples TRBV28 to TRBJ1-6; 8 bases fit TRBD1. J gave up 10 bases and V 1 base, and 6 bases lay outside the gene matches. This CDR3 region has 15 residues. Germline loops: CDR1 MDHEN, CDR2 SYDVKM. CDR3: CASSLFSGGRSPLHF. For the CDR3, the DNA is TGTGCCAGCAGTTTATTTTCAGGGGGCCGGTCACCCCTCCACTTT.

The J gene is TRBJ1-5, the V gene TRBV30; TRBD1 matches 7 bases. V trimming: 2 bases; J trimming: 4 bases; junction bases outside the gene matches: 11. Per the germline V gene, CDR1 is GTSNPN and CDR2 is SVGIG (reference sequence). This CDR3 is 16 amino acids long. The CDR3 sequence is CAWSPLLKGANQPQHF. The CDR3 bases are TGTGCCTGGAGTCCTCTACTCAAGGGGGCGAATCAGCCCCAGCATTTT. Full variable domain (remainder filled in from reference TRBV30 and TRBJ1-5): SQTIHQWPATLVQPVGSPLSLECTVEGTSNPNLYWYRQAAGRGLQLLFYSVGIGQISSEVPQNLSASRPQDRQFILSSKKLLLSDSGFYLCAWSPLLKGANQPQHFGDGTRLSIL.

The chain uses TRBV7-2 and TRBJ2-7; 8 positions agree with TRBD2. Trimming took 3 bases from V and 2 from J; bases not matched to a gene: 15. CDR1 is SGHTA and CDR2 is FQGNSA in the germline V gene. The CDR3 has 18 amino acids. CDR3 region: CASSLAPPTSGHTYEQYF. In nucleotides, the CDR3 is TGTGCCAGCAGCTTGGCCCCCCCAACTAGCGGCCACACCTACGAGCAGTACTTC.

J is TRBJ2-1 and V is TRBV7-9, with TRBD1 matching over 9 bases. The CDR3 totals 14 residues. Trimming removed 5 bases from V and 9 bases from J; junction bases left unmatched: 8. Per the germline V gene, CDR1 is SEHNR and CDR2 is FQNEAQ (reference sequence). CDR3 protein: CASSPRDRVGEQFF. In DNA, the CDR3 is TGTGCCAGCAGCCCCCGGGACAGGGTCGGTGAGCAGTTCTTC.

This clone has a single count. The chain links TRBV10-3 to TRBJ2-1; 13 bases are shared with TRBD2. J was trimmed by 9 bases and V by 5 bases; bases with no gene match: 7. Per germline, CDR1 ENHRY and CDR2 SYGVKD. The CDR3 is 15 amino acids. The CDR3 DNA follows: TGTGCCATCAGTAAACTAGCGGGGGGGCCTGGTGAGCAGTTCTTC. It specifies CAISKLAGGPGEQFF.

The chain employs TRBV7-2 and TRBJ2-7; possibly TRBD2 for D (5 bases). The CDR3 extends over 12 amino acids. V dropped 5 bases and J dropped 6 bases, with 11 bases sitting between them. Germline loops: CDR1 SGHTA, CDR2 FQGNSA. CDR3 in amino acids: CASSRGGPEQYF. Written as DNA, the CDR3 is TGTGCCAGCAGCCGAGGAGGTCCCGAGCAGTACTTC.

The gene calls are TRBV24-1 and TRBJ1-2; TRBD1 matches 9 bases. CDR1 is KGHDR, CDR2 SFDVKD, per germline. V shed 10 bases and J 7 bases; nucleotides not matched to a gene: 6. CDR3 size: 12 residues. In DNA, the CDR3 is TGTGCCACTTGGACAGGGGAGGGTGGCTACACCTTC. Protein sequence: CATWTGEGGYTF.

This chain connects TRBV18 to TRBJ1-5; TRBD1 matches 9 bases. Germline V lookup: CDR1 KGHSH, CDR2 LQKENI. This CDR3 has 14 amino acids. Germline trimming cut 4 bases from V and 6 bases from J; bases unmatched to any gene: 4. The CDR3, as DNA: TGTGCCAGCTCACTACAGGGGGCCGTTCAGCCCCAGCATTTT. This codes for CASSLQGAVQPQHF.

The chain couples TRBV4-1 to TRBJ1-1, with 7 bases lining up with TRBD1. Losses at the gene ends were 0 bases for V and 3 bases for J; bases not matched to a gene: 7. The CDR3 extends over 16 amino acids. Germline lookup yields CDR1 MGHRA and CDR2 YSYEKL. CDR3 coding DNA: TGCGCCAGCAGCCAAGAGGGGACAGATAAGGACACTGAAGCTTTCTTT. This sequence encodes CASSQEGTDKDTEAFF.

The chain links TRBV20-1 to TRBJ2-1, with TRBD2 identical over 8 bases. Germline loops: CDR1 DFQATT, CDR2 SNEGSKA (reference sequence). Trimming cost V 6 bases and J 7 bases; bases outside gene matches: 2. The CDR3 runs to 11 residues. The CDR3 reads CSAGLGNEQFF. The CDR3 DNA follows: TGCAGTGCGGGACTAGGGAATGAGCAGTTCTTC.

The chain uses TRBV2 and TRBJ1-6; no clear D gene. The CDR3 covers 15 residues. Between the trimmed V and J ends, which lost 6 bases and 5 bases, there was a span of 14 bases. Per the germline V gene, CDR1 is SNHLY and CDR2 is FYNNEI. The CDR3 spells CASSGDRVNNSPLHF. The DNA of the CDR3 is TGTGCCAGCAGCGGGGATAGGGTGAATAATTCACCCCTCCACTTT. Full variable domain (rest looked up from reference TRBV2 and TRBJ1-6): EPEVTQTPSHQVTQMGQEVILRCVPISNHLYFYWYRQILGQKVEFLVSFYNNEISEKSEIFDDQFSVERPDGSNFTLKIRSTKLEDSAMYFCASSGDRVNNSPLHFGNGTRLTVT.

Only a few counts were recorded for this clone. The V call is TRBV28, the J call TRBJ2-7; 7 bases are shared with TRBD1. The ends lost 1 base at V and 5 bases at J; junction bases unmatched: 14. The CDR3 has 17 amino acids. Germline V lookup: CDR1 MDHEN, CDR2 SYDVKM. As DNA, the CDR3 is TGTGCCAGCAGTTTATTTACGAGATGGACAGGTCTGAACGAGCAGTACTTC. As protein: CASSLFTRWTGLNEQYF.

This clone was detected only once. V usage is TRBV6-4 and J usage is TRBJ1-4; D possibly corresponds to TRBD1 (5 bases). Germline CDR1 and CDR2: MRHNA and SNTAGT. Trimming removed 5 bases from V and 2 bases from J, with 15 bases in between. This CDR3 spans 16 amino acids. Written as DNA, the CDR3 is TGTGCCAGCAGTATCCAGGGTCGGATGACTAATGAAAAACTGTTTTTT. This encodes CASSIQGRMTNEKLFF.

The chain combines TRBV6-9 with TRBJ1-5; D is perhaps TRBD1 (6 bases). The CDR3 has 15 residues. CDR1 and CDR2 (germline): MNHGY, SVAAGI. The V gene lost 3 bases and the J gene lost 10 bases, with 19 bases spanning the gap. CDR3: CASSYQGTSAGPQHF. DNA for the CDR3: TGTGCCAGCAGTTACCAAGGGACAAGTGCGGGCCCCCAGCATTTT.

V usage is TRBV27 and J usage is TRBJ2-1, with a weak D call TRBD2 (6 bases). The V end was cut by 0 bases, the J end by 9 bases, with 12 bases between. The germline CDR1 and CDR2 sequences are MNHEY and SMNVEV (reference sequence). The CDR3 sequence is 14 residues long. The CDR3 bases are TGTGCCAGCAGTTTATCCGGGAGAGGGCGTGAGCAGTTCTTC. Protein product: CASSLSGRGREQFF.

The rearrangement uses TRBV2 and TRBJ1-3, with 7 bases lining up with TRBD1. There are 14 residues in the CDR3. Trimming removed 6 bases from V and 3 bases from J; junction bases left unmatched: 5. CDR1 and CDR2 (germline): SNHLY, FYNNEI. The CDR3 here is CASRSDRVGNTIYF. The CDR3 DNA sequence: TGTGCCAGCAGGTCCGACAGGGTTGGAAACACCATATATTTT.

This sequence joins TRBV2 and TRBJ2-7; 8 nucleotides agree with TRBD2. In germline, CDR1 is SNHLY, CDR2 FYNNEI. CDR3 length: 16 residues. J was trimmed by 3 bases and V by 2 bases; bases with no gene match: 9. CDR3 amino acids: CASSESLQRGSYEQYF. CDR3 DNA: TGTGCCAGCAGTGAATCCCTCCAGCGGGGGAGCTACGAGCAGTACTTC.

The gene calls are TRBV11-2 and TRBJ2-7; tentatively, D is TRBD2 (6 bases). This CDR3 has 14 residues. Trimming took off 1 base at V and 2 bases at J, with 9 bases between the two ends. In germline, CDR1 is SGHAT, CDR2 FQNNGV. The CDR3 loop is CASSLAGDPYEQYF. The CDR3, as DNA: TGTGCCAGCAGCTTAGCGGGAGACCCCTACGAGCAGTACTTC.

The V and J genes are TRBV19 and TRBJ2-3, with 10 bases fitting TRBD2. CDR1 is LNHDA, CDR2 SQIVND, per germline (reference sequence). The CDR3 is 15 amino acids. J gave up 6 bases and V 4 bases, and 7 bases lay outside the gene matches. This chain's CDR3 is CASSKEREGPDTQYF. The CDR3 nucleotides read TGTGCCAGTAGTAAAGAGCGGGAGGGCCCCGATACGCAGTATTTT.